This T cell receptor (beta chain) was profiled in a study of T cell responses to AZD1222 COVID-19 vaccine. Study-wide results and limits: Among spike-specific TCRs, nearly half reportedly target unmutated variant regions. White British people made up most donors, females outnumbered males, and clonal diversity was possibly underestimated. Repertoires were sampled only after the peak T cell response.

TCRdb's copy holds only in-frame clones and misses some; the assay was immunoSEQ multiplex PCR. The data contain 90,000 to 150,000 clones, approximately 87% of them singletons. Points on this clone: The antigen is undetermined.

The CDR3 has 13 amino acids. Germline V gives CDR1 MNHEY, CDR2 SVGAGI. V lost 8 bases to trimming and J lost 4 bases; unmatched junction nucleotides: 3. This sequence was found in an adult in good health. Sequenced material: peripheral blood, taken on day 0 of AZD1222 vaccination. The rearrangement links TRBV6-5 to TRBJ1-1; TRBD1 agrees at 11 bases. The CDR3 sequence is CASVGTGGTEAFF. In nucleotides, the CDR3 is TGTGCCAGCGTCGGGACAGGGGGCACTGAAGCTTTCTTT.